Listed below are T cell receptor beta chains from one sample, sequenced in a study of radiation and T cells in renal cell carcinoma. The assay was immunoSEQ multiplex PCR, and TCRdb's table has in-frame clones only and misses some. The sample has more than 100,000 clones, 88% seen once. Sequencing used blood, obtained from a patient whose treatment included radiotherapy and nephrectomy. The receptors stem from a woman in her 70s with renal cell carcinoma. Both conserved end residues are part of each CDR3. D genes are given only for firm matches. A row's size may be missing; if present it is once, few, many or a size class.

D | J | V | size | CDR3 | DNA
TRBD2 | TRBJ2-5 | TRBV5-4 | . | CASSPGGRETQYF | TGTGCCAGCAGCCCGGGGGGGCGAGAGACCCAGTACTTC
TRBD1 | TRBJ2-7 | TRBV6-5 | . | CASRKQGLENEQYF | TGTGCCAGCAGAAAACAGGGGCTGGAGAACGAGCAGTACTTC
. | TRBJ1-3 | TRBV5-1 | . | CASSPPGSGNTIYF | TGCGCCAGCAGCCCCCCGGGGTCTGGAAACACCATATATTTT
. | TRBJ1-1 | TRBV15 | . | CATSRGWGISEAFF | TGTGCCACCAGCAGGGGGTGGGGCATTAGTGAAGCTTTCTTT
. | TRBJ1-5 | TRBV29-1 | . | CSVGGSLVEPQHF | TGCAGCGTTGGAGGATCACTCGTGGAGCCCCAGCATTTT
. | TRBJ1-2 | TRBV20-1 | . | CSAFGPGYTF | TGCAGTGCTTTCGGTCCTGGCTACACCTTC
TRBD1 | TRBJ1-1 | TRBV5-1 | once | CASSFRTGTGSTEAFF | TGCGCCAGCAGCTTTAGAACCGGGACAGGAAGCACTGAAGCTTTCTTT
. | TRBJ1-6 | TRBV6-1 | . | CASSDLSLGDWSPLHF | TGTGCCAGCAGTGACCTGAGCCTAGGGGATTGGTCACCCCTCCACTTT
. | TRBJ1-4 | TRBV9 | few | CASSAPRANEKLFF | TGTGCCAGCAGCGCACCGAGGGCTAATGAAAAACTGTTTTTT
. | TRBJ1-6 | TRBV9 | . | CASSVGDTLHF | TGTGCCAGCAGCGTTGGGGACACGCTCCACTTT
. | TRBJ1-1 | TRBV5-4 | once | CASRHRATLNTEAFF | TGTGCCAGCAGACACCGCGCCACCTTGAACACTGAAGCTTTCTTT
. | TRBJ1-5 | TRBV19 | . | CASSPTGTYSNQPQHF | TGTGCCAGTAGCCCCACAGGGACCTATAGCAATCAGCCCCAGCATTTT
. | TRBJ1-3 | TRBV7-9 | few | CASILGNSENTIYF | TGTGCCAGCATCCTCGGGAATTCCGAAAACACCATATATTTT